Below are 11 T cell receptor beta chains sequenced from a single sample in a study of Ad26.COV2.S vaccination and SARS-CoV-2 variants. Treatment described: 15 to 20 received Ad26.COV2.S at low or high dose, single or two shots; 5 received placebo; per-sample allocation not given. Sampling was done on day 63 after the first vaccine or placebo injection. Assay used: immunoSEQ multiplex PCR; TCRdb lists only in-frame clones, some missing. The sample carries hundreds of thousands of clones, around 90% recorded once. Here the sequenced sample was peripheral blood, taken in a trial of Ad26.COV2.S vaccine versus placebo. The receptors were sampled from a person between 18 and 65 years old who received the Ad26.COV2.S COVID-19 vaccine or a placebo.

The CDR3: CASSSSGTGGYEQYF. The CDR3 bases are TGTGCCAGCAGCTCCTCCGGGACAGGGGGCTACGAGCAGTACTTC. The chain employs TRBV7-2 and TRBJ2-7; 11 bases map to TRBD1. Germline V gene data show CDR1 as SGHTA and CDR2 as FQGNSA. This CDR3 is 15 amino acids long. V was pared by 4 bases and J by 3 bases, with 5 bases of the junction left unmatched.

The chain has TRBV7-3 and TRBJ2-5; a weak D match, TRBD2 (5 bases). The V gene lost 4 bases and the J gene lost 4 bases, with 16 bases spanning the gap. The CDR3 contains 15 residues. Germline CDR1 is SGHTA and CDR2 is FQGTGA. CDR3: CASSSSGSEGETQYF. The CDR3 region has the DNA TGTGCCAGCAGCTCCTCCGGGTCAGAGGGAGAGACCCAGTACTTC.

This clone was recorded a few times. The rearrangement joins TRBV4-1 to TRBJ1-4; D gene unclear. Germline values: CDR1 MGHRA, CDR2 YSYEKL. This CDR3 is built from 13 residues. The V gene lost 0 bases and the J gene lost 9 bases, with 8 bases spanning the gap. The CDR3 is CASSQDRQKKLFF. The CDR3 coding sequence is TGCGCCAGCAGCCAAGATCGCCAGAAAAAACTGTTTTTT.

The gene calls are TRBV5-1 and TRBJ1-6, with D unresolved. Trimming took off 2 bases at V and 10 bases at J, with 10 bases between the two ends. The CDR3 extends over 13 amino acids. Per germline, CDR1 SGHRS and CDR2 YFSETQ. The CDR3 loop is CASSLNDGSPLHF. The CDR3 DNA sequence: TGCGCCAGCAGCTTAAACGACGGCTCACCCCTCCACTTT. Based on the CDR3 plus reference TRBV5-1 and TRBJ1-6, the full variable domain is KAGVTQTPRYLIKTRGQQVTLSCSPISGHRSVSWYQQTPGQGLQFLFEYFSETQRNKGNFPGRFSGRQFSNSRSEMNVSTLELGDSALYLCASSLNDGSPLHFGNGTRLTVT.

J is TRBJ2-1 and V is TRBV9; 7 nucleotides agree with TRBD2. V gave up 2 bases and J gave up 2 bases; unmatched junction bases: 1. The CDR3 covers 14 residues. Germline CDR1 is SGDLS and CDR2 is YYNGEE. In DNA form, the CDR3 reads TGTGCCAGCAGCGTTGGGGGGGCCTACAATGAGCAGTTCTTC. Amino acid sequence: CASSVGGAYNEQFF.

The V gene is TRBV14, the J gene TRBJ2-5, with D tentatively TRBD1 or TRBD2 (6 bases each). The CDR3 totals 15 residues. Germline V CDR1 and CDR2: SGHDN, FVKESK. The V end was cut by 4 bases, the J end by 4 bases, with 16 bases between. CDR3 residues: CASSLRGQGRETQYF. Here the CDR3 DNA reads TGTGCCAGCAGCCTTCGGGGGCAGGGACGAGAGACCCAGTACTTC.

About this clone itself: One end of the junction fails to match germline, which may point to a read error. The chain joins TRBV6-7 to TRBJ2-7, with D tentatively TRBD1 (6 bases). TRBV6-7 belongs to the ORF category, with a function that is uncertain. This CDR3 is 9 amino acids long. CDR3 in DNA: TGTGCCAGCAGTCCGACAGGCAACTTC. Its translation is CASSPTGNF.

The rearrangement links TRBV5-1 to TRBJ2-1; D is uncertain. Trimming took off 0 bases at V and 0 bases at J, with 7 bases between the two ends. CDR1 is SGHRS, CDR2 YFSETQ, per germline. The CDR3 runs to 15 residues. CDR3 nucleotides: TGCGCCAGCAGCTTGGCTCTTAGCTCCTACAATGAGCAGTTCTTC. Its protein product is CASSLALSSYNEQFF. The whole variable domain, filled in from reference TRBV5-1 and TRBJ2-1, reads KAGVTQTPRYLIKTRGQQVTLSCSPISGHRSVSWYQQTPGQGLQFLFEYFSETQRNKGNFPGRFSGRQFSNSRSEMNVSTLELGDSALYLCASSLALSSYNEQFFGPGTRLTVL.

In this sample, this clone turned up a few times. At one end, the junction sequence differs from germline, possibly due to a read error. The V and J genes are TRBV6-5 and TRBJ1-2; D perhaps matches TRBD1 (5 bases). Germline V gene data show CDR1 as MNHEY and CDR2 as SVGAGI. The CDR3 is 13 residues long. The CDR3 sequence is CATSPQGTYGYTF. CDR3 nucleotides: TGTGCCACCAGTCCCCAGGGCACCTATGGCTACACCTTC.

This chain links TRBV2 with TRBJ2-3; D unclear. This CDR3 spans 16 amino acids. The germline gives CDR1 SNHLY, CDR2 FYNNEI. Trimming shortened V by 2 bases and J by 2 bases, and 14 bases separated the two germline ends. The CDR3 DNA reads TGTGCCAGCAGTGAAAGGGTTAAAGGGCCCACAGATACGCAGTATTTT. It specifies CASSERVKGPTDTQYF.

This CDR3 is CASSTSLAGENYEQYF. The CDR3 DNA follows: TGTGCCAGTAGTACCTCGCTAGCGGGGGAAAACTACGAGCAGTACTTC. V and J are TRBV19 and TRBJ2-7; 10 bases are shared with TRBD2. Losses at the gene ends were 4 bases for V and 3 bases for J; bases not matched to a gene: 9. The CDR3 has 16 residues. Germline V gene sequence: CDR1 LNHDA, CDR2 SQIVND (reference sequence).